This T cell receptor (beta chain) was identified during a study of blood T cell repertoires in COVID-19. On the study more broadly: From the United States, Italy and Spain came samples of acute and convalescent COVID-19. In each case, the material was cDNA or gDNA derived from T cells, B-cell-depleted T cells, or PBMCs.

CDR1 is MGHRA and CDR2 is YSYEKL in the germline V gene. Trimming removed 1 base from V and 8 bases from J, with 11 bases in between. The CDR3 sequence is 14 residues long. Method: immunoSEQ multiplex PCR; TCRdb's copy keeps in-frame clones and lacks some. This sample carries more than 250,000 clones, around 80% of them seen once, and the ten largest clones take about 5%. Living in about two dozen US areas, the participants were between roughly 18 and 95 years of age. Participants' own reports of clinical history determined their cohort assignment. The chain employs TRBV4-1 and TRBJ2-2; D is unresolved. The receptor's source is a middle-aged man who had been exposed to COVID-19. Material: PBMCs or T cells enriched from blood (not recorded which). CDR3 nucleotides: TGCGCCAGCAGCCAAGTTAGCTCCCTTGGGGAGCTGTTTTTT. It translates to CASSQVSSLGELFF.